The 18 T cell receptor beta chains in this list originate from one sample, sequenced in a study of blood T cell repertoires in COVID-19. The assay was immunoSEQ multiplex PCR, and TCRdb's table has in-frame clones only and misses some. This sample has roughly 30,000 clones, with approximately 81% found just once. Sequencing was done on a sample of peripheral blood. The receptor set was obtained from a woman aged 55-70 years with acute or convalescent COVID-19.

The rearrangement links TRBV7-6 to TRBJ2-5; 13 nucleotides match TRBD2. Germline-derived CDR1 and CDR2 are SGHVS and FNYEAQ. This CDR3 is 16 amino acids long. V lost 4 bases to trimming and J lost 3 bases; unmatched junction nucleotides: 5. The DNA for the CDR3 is TGTGCCAGCAGCTCGGGACTAGCGGGGCTAAAAGAGACCCAGTACTTC. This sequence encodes CASSSGLAGLKETQYF.

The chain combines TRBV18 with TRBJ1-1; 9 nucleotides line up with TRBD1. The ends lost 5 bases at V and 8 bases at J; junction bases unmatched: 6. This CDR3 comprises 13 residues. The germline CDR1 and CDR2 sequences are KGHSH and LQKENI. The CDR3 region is CASSSGQGPEAFF. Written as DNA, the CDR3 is TGTGCCAGCTCATCCGGACAGGGGCCCGAAGCTTTCTTT.

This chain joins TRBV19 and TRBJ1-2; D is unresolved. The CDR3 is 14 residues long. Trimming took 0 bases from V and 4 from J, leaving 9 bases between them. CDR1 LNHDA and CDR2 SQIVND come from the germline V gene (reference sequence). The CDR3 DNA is TGTGCCAGTAGTATAGAGGGCAGAACCTATGGCTACACCTTC. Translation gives CASSIEGRTYGYTF.

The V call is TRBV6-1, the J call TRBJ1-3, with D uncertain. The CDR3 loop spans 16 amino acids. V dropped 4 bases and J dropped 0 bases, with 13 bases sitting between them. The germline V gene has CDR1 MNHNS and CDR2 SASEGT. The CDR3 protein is CASSGGGWGSGNTIYF. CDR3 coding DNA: TGTGCCAGCAGTGGGGGAGGATGGGGCTCTGGAAACACCATATATTTT.

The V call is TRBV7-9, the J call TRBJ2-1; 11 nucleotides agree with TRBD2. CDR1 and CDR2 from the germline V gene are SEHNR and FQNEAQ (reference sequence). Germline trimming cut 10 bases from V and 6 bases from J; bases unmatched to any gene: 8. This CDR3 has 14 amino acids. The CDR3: CATGTSGGLNEQFF. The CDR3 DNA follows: TGTGCCACAGGGACTAGCGGAGGCCTCAATGAGCAGTTCTTC. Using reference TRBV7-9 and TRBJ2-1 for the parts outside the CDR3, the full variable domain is DTGVSQNPRHKITKRGQNVTFRCDPISEHNRLYWYRQTLGQGPEFLTYFQNEAQLEKSRLLSDRFSAERPKGSFSTLEIQRTEQGDSAMYLCATGTSGGLNEQFFGPGTRLTVL.

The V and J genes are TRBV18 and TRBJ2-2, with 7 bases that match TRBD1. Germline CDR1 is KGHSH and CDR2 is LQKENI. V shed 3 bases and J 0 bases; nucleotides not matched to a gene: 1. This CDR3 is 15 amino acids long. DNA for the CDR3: TGTGCCAGCTCACCGGGACAGCCGAACACCGGGGAGCTGTTTTTT. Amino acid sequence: CASSPGQPNTGELFF.

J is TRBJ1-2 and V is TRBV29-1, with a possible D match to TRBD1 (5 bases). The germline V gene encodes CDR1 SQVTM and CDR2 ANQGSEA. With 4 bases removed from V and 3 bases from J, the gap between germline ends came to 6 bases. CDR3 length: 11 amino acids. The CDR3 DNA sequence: TGCAGCGTTGTCAGGGACTATGGCTACACCTTC. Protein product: CSVVRDYGYTF. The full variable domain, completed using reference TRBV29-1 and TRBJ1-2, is SAVISQKPSRDICQRGTSLTIQCQVDSQVTMMFWYRQQPGQSLTLIATANQGSEATYESGFVIDKFPISRPNLTFSTLTVSNMSPEDSSIYLCSVVRDYGYTFGSGTRLTVV.

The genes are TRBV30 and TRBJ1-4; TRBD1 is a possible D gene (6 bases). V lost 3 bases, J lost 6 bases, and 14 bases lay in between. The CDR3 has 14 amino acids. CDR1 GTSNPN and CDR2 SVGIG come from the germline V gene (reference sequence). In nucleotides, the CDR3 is TGTGCCTGGAGCGGGAGGGGACATTATGAAAAACTGTTTTTT. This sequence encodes CAWSGRGHYEKLFF.

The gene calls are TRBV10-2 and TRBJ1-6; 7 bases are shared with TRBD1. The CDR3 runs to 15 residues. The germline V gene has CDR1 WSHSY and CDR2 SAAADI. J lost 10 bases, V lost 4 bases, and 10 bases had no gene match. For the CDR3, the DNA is TGCGCCAGCAGTGCTCCCGGGAGGGGGCAATCACCCCTCCACTTT. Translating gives CASSAPGRGQSPLHF.

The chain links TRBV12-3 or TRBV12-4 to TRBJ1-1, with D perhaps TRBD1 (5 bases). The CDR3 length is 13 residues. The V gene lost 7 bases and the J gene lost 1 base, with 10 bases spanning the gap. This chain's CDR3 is CASTLTANTEAFF. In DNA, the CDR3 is TGTGCCAGCACCCTGACAGCGAACACTGAAGCTTTCTTT.

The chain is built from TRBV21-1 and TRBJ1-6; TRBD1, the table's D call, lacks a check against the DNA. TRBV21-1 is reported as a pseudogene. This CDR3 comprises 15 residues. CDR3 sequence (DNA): TGTGCCAGCAGCAAATACCCAGTCTATAATTCACCCCTCCACTTT. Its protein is CASSKYPVYNSPLHF.

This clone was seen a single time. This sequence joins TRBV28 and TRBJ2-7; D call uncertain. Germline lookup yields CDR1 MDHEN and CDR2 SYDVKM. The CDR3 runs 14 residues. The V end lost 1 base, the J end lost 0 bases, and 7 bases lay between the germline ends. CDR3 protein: CASSLFTGSYEQYF. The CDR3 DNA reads TGTGCCAGCAGTTTATTTACCGGCTCCTACGAGCAGTACTTC.

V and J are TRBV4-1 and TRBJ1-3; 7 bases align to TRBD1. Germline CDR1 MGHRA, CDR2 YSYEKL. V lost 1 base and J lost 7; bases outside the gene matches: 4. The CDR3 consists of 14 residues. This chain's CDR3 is CASSQGQGSNTIYF. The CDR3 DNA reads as TGCGCCAGCAGCCAAGGACAGGGTTCGAACACCATATATTTT.

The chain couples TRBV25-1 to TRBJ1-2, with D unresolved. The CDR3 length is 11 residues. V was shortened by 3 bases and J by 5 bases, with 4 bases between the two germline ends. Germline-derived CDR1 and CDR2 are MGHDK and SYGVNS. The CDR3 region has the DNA TGTGCCAGCAGTGATACTTATGGCTACACCTTC. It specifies CASSDTYGYTF.

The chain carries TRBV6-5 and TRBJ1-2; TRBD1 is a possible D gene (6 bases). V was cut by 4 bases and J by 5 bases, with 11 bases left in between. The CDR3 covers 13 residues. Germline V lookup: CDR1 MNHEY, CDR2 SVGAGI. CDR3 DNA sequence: TGTGCCAGCAGTTCAGGGGAGGGGTATGGCTACACCTTC. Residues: CASSSGEGYGYTF.

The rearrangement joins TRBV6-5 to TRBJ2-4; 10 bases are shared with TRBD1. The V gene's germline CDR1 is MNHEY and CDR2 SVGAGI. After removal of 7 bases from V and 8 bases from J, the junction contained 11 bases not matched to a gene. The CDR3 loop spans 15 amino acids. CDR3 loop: CASTLRDRGEHIQYF. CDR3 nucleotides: TGTGCCAGCACCCTAAGGGACAGGGGAGAACACATTCAGTACTTC.

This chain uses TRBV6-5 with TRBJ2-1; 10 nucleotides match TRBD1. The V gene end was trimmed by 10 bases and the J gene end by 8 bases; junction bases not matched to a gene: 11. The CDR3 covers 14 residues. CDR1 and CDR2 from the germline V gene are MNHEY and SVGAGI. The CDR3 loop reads CAIGRRQGAYEQFF. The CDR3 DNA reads TGTGCCATTGGCCGTCGACAGGGGGCCTATGAGCAGTTCTTC.

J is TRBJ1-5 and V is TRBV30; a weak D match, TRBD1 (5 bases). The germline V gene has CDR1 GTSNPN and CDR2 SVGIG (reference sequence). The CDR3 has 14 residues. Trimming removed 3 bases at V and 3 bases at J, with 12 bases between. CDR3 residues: CAWSGGGANQPQHF. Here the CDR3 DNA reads TGTGCCTGGAGCGGGGGTGGGGCCAATCAGCCCCAGCATTTT.